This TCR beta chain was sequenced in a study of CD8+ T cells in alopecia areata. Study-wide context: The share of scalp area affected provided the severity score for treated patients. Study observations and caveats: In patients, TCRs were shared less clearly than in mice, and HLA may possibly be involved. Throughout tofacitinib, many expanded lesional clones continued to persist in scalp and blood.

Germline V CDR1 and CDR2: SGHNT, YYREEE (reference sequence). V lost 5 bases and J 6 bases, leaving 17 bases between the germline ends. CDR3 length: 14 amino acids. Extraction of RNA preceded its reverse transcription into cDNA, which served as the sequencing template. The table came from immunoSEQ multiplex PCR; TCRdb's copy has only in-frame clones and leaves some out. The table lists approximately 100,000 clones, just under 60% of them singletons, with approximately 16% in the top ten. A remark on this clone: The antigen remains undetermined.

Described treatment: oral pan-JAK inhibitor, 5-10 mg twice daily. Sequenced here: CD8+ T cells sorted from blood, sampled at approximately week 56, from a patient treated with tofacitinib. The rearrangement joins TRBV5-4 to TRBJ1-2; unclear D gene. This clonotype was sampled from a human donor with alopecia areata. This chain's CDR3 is CASSGIRGIDGYTF. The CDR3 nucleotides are TGTGCCAGCAGTGGGATCCGTGGGATCGATGGCTACACCTTC.